This T cell receptor (beta chain) was identified in a study of beta chain features in type 1 diabetes. The CDR3 spans 17 residues. Germline values: CDR1 SGHTA, CDR2 FQGTGA. The junction had 9 bases not matched to a gene; V was cut back by 0 bases and J by 3 bases. This clone has only a few counts. What it binds is unknown. Reverse transcription of all isolated RNA meant that expressed TCRB transcripts were sequenced. Data came from immunoSEQ multiplex PCR; TCRdb stores just in-frame clones and leaves some out. The sample consists of about 620,000 clones, roughly 15% of them appearing once. Without exception, sorted populations had purity beyond 95%. Study-level findings and limits: For patients, the naive, central memory and Treg TCRB repertoires appeared more alike than for healthy donors. Patients and controls would share equally any PCR tilt toward shorter templates. Moderate but significant shortening of TCRB CDR3s was recorded in all four CD4+ subsets from Type 1 diabetes patients.

Sequenced material: naive CD4+ T cells from blood. The clonotype comes from a man between 18 and 29 years old in good health. This chain connects TRBV7-3 to TRBJ2-3; 7 bases align to TRBD2. The chain's CDR3 is CASSLTRLAEKTDTQYF. CDR3 nucleotides: TGTGCCAGCAGCTTAACTCGGCTAGCGGAGAAGACAGATACGCAGTATTTT.